This is a list of T cell receptor beta chains from one sample in a study of T cells after yellow fever vaccination. Each CDR3 protein is one row after TCRdb ran MiXCR on the 5' RACE reads. The repertoire holds some 670,000 distinct CDR3 sequences, approximately 13% seen once, with 15% in the top ten. The sequencing here drew on PBMCs, taken on the day of the yellow fever booster vaccination. The source is a man aged 25 to 40 who received the YFV17D yellow fever vaccine. Each CDR3 is given with its conserved first and last residue. The D gene is left open where the match is weak. Size tells how often a clone was seen (once, few, many) or the class of an expanded clone, and some rows leave it out.

V gene: TRBV6-2/TRBV6-3; J gene: TRBJ2-7; D gene: -; clone size: few; CDR3 DNA: TGTGCCAGCCAATCCCCGGGGAGAGGCTACGAGCAGTACTTC; CDR3 protein: CASQSPGRGYEQYF
V gene: TRBV4-2; J gene: TRBJ2-5; D gene: TRBD1; clone size: -; CDR3 DNA: TGTGTCAGCAGGCTGCAGCTCAGGGGGAACCAAGAGACCCAGTACTTC; CDR3 protein: CVSRLQLRGNQETQYF
V gene: TRBV4-1; J gene: TRBJ1-4; D gene: TRBD1; clone size: few; CDR3 DNA: TGCGCCAGCAGCCAAGTCGGGACAGGGCGTGAAAAACTGTTTTTT; CDR3 protein: CASSQVGTGREKLFF
V gene: TRBV7-2; J gene: TRBJ2-1; D gene: -; clone size: -; CDR3 DNA: TGTGCCAGCAGCTTATTTGGATCCTACAATGAGCAGTTCTTC; CDR3 protein: CASSLFGSYNEQFF
V gene: TRBV29-1; J gene: TRBJ1-1; D gene: TRBD1; clone size: few; CDR3 DNA: TGCAGCGTTGACAGGGGGACCCGTACTGAAGCTTTCTTT; CDR3 protein: CSVDRGTRTEAFF
V gene: TRBV10-3; J gene: TRBJ2-2; D gene: -; clone size: few; CDR3 DNA: TGTGCCATCACCACTCCCGAGGGCTCCGGGGAGCTGTTTTTT; CDR3 protein: CAITTPEGSGELFF
V gene: TRBV7-9; J gene: TRBJ2-3; D gene: -; clone size: -; CDR3 DNA: TGTGCCAGCAGCCCCGTCAAAAGGGGGACAGATACGCAGTATTTT; CDR3 protein: CASSPVKRGTDTQYF
V gene: TRBV29-1; J gene: TRBJ2-3; D gene: -; clone size: many; CDR3 DNA: TGCAGCGTTCCCCGAGGAGCGGGACAAACAGATACGCAGTATTTT; CDR3 protein: CSVPRGAGQTDTQYF
V gene: TRBV28; J gene: TRBJ2-2; D gene: TRBD1; clone size: few; CDR3 DNA: TGTGCCAGCTCCGACAGGGGCGCAGGTGGCGGGGAGCTGTTTTTT; CDR3 protein: CASSDRGAGGGELFF
V gene: TRBV11-3; J gene: TRBJ2-3; D gene: TRBD2; clone size: -; CDR3 DNA: TGTGCCAGCAGCTTAGGGGCGGGAGAGATAGATACGCAGTATTTT; CDR3 protein: CASSLGAGEIDTQYF
V gene: TRBV18; J gene: TRBJ2-1; D gene: -; clone size: few; CDR3 DNA: TGTGCCAGCTCACCAGCCGGCGGTCCTGAGCAGTTCTTC; CDR3 protein: CASSPAGGPEQFF
V gene: TRBV23-1; J gene: TRBJ2-7; D gene: -; clone size: -; CDR3 DNA: TGCGCCAGCAAACAAGACAATTCCTACGAGCAGTACTTC; CDR3 protein: CASKQDNSYEQYF
V gene: TRBV7-2; J gene: TRBJ2-7; D gene: -; clone size: many; CDR3 DNA: TGTGCCAGCAGCAGTCAGGGATTATCCTACGAGCAGTACTTC; CDR3 protein: CASSSQGLSYEQYF
V gene: TRBV20-1; J gene: TRBJ1-5; D gene: -; clone size: -; CDR3 DNA: TGCAGTGCACGACCAAGGGGGACTGTTTTTCAGCCCCAGCATTTT; CDR3 protein: CSARPRGTVFQPQHF